These 6 T cell receptor beta chains were sequenced from one sample in a study of Graves' ophthalmopathy and Graves' hyperthyroidism (dated by TCRdb to the late 2010s). Sequencing took place on an Illumina HiSeq 2000. TCR beta CDR3 regions were amplified from RNA transcripts for repertoire sequencing. A first-round RT-PCR used HTBI primers with the Qiagen OneStep RT-PCR kit, followed by a second-round multiplex PCR, size selection and purification. TCRdb applied fastp at Q25 and MiXCR to the public reads, then kept only in-frame beta chains. Every entry covers one CDR3 protein and lists the most common genes and DNA from its rows. Within this sample are about 220,000 distinct CDR3 sequences, with 20% to 25% of them counted one time only. Around 45% of the sample rests with the top ten. Material for sequencing was peripheral blood. These receptors were obtained from a woman aged 45-65 years with Graves' ophthalmopathy. Donor details come from another sample of the same person, matched by shared clones.

This clonotype appeared many times. The V call is TRBV20-1, the J call TRBJ1-5, with 7 bases identical to TRBD1. This CDR3 is 16 amino acids long. V gave up 3 bases and J gave up 9 bases; unmatched junction bases: 17. CDR1 DFQATT and CDR2 SNEGSKA come from the germline V gene (reference sequence). The CDR3 spells CSASPRDRARGWPQHF. The CDR3 nucleotides read TGCAGTGCTAGTCCCAGAGACAGGGCCCGGGGTTGGCCCCAGCATTTT.

This clonotype occurred many times. The chain recombines TRBV19 with TRBJ1-1; D ambiguous. Germline-derived CDR1 and CDR2 are LNHDA and SQIVND (reference sequence). The V end was cut by 3 bases, the J end by 1 base, with 9 bases between. The CDR3 extends over 14 amino acids. CDR3 nucleotide sequence: TGTGCCAGTAGTATTCGGGCCCCGAACACTGAAGCTTTCTTT. Encoded protein: CASSIRAPNTEAFF.

On this clonotype: One base away lies a much larger clone, so this may be a sequencing read error. This chain links TRBV11-1 with TRBJ2-7; D tentatively reads TRBD1 or TRBD2 (9 bases each). This CDR3 comprises 17 residues. V lost 6 bases, J lost 6 bases, and 27 bases lay in between. From germline, CDR1 is SGHAT and CDR2 FQDESV (reference sequence). The CDR3: CASSPDRGGLATFEQYF. In nucleotides, the CDR3 is TGTGCCAGCAGTCCGGACAGGGGAGGACTAGCGACTTTCGAGCAGTACTTC.

This chain connects TRBV6-2 or TRBV6-3 to TRBJ2-7, with D perhaps matching TRBD1 or TRBD2 (5 bases each). CDR1 and CDR2 (germline): MNHEY, SVGEGT. V lost 2 bases and J lost 2, with 19 bases in between. The CDR3 extends over 17 amino acids. The CDR3 region is CASSYPTLSGSAYEQYF. CDR3 DNA sequence: TGTGCCAGCAGTTACCCAACCCTTTCAGGGAGCGCCTACGAGCAGTACTTC.

This clonotype was seen many times. This chain links TRBV6-2 or TRBV6-3 with TRBJ1-6; D is ambiguous. CDR3 size: 14 residues. Trimming shortened V by 7 bases and J by 5 bases, and 12 bases separated the two germline ends. Germline V gene data show CDR1 as MNHEY and CDR2 as SVGEGT. DNA of the CDR3: TGTGCCAGCAAAGGCGGAGAGAATAATTCACCCCTCCACTTT. Amino acid sequence: CASKGGENNSPLHF.

V is TRBV19 and J is TRBJ2-7; tentatively, D is TRBD1 (6 bases). The CDR3 extends over 13 amino acids. V was clipped by 7 bases and J by 1 base, with 11 bases between them. Per germline, CDR1 LNHDA and CDR2 SQIVND (reference sequence). Written as DNA, the CDR3 is TGTGCCAGTACGGACAGCCTATCCTACGAGCAGTACTTC. This encodes CASTDSLSYEQYF.